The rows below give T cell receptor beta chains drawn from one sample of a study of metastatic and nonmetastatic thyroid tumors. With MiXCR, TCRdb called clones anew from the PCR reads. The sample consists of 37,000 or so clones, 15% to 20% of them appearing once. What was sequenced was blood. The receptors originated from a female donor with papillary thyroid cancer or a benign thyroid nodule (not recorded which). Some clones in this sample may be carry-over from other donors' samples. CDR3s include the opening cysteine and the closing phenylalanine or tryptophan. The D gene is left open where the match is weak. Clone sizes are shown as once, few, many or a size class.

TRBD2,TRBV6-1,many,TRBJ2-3,CASSRYSGGATDTQYF,TGTGCCAGCAGTAGATATAGCGGGGGGGCCACAGATACGCAGTATTTT
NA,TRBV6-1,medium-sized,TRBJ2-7,CASIGAYYEQYF,TGTGCCAGCATCGGCGCTTACTACGAGCAGTACTTC
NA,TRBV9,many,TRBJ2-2,CASTNTGELFF,TGTGCCAGCACCAACACCGGGGAGCTGTTTTTT
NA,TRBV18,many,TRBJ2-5,CASSPGSRGTQYF,TGTGCCAGCTCACCAGGTAGCAGGGGGACCCAGTACTTC
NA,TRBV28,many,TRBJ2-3,CASRHQGKVPDTQYF,TGTGCCAGCAGGCATCAGGGGAAAGTCCCAGATACGCAGTATTTT